The 12 T cell receptor beta chains presented below share a single source sample, sequenced in a study of T-cell reconstitution after alpha-beta-depleted transplantation in children. For TCRbeta, the library was prepared with unique molecular identifiers. TCRdb itself ran the PCR reads through MiXCR, one entry per CDR3 protein. This sample has roughly 190,000 distinct CDR3 sequences; 13% to 15% occur once, and the top ten carry approximately 13%. The specimen comprised PBMCs from the stem cell graft donor, sampled from the stem cell graft. Receptors were obtained from a human donor who donated a stem cell graft to a child with acute lymphoblastic leukemia.

This clonotype was found many times. This CDR3 reads CSAGQGGEKLFF. CDR3 in DNA: TGCAGTGCCGGACAGGGTGGCGAAAAACTGTTTTTT. The chain joins TRBV20-1 to TRBJ1-4, with 8 bases lining up with TRBD1. Germline CDR1 reads DFQATT; CDR2 reads SNEGSKA (reference sequence). J was trimmed by 8 bases and V by 6 bases; bases with no gene match: 5. The CDR3 is 12 residues long.

At least ten counts were recorded for this clonotype. The chain couples TRBV5-1 to TRBJ2-1; no reliable D call. Germline V gene lookup returns CDR1 SGHRS and CDR2 YFSETQ. V lost 2 bases, J lost 1 base, and 7 bases lay in between. The CDR3 runs to 14 residues. DNA for the CDR3: TGCGCCAGCAGCTTAACTACTTCCTACAATGAGCAGTTCTTC. Residues: CASSLTTSYNEQFF.

This clonotype turned up a few times. The V gene is TRBV20-1, the J gene TRBJ1-2, with a possible D match to TRBD1 (6 bases). V gave up 4 bases and J gave up 6 bases, with 24 bases separating them. Looked up from germline, CDR1 is DFQATT and CDR2 is SNEGSKA (reference sequence). The CDR3 has 16 amino acids. The CDR3 bases are TGCAGTGCTAACCCCGGGGTTAAGGACAGACCAGATGGCTACACCTTC. It translates to CSANPGVKDRPDGYTF.

This clonotype was picked up many times. The V and J genes are TRBV5-4 and TRBJ2-7; 11 nucleotides match TRBD1. The ends lost 4 bases at V and 2 bases at J; junction bases unmatched: 5. Per the germline V gene, CDR1 is SGHNT and CDR2 is YYREEE (reference sequence). The CDR3 consists of 15 residues. This CDR3 reads CASSPPGQGAYEQYF. DNA of the CDR3: TGTGCCAGCAGCCCTCCGGGACAGGGGGCCTACGAGCAGTACTTC. The whole variable domain, remainder taken from reference TRBV5-4 and TRBJ2-7, is ETGVTQSPTHLIKTRGQQVTLRCSSQSGHNTVSWYQQALGQGPQFIFQYYREEENGRGNFPPRFSGLQFPNYSSELNVNALELDDSALYLCASSPPGQGAYEQYFGPGTRLTVT.

This clonotype was observed a handful of times. V usage is TRBV28 and J usage is TRBJ1-4, with 10 bases lining up with TRBD1. V lost 6 bases and J lost 5; bases outside the gene matches: 3. This CDR3 region has 14 residues. Germline lookup yields CDR1 MDHEN and CDR2 SYDVKM. CDR3 nucleotide sequence: TGTGCCAGCAGCGACAGGGGGCGAAATGAAAAACTGTTTTTT. Translating it yields CASSDRGRNEKLFF.

This clonotype has at least ten counts. The chain combines TRBV12-3 or TRBV12-4 with TRBJ2-1; 8 bases agree with TRBD2. Losses at the gene ends were 7 bases for V and 6 bases for J; bases not matched to a gene: 8. The CDR3 spans 14 residues. CDR3: CASKYIAGSNEQFF. CDR3 in DNA: TGTGCCAGCAAATATATAGCGGGGTCCAATGAGCAGTTCTTC.

This clonotype was found many times. The chain employs TRBV5-4 and TRBJ2-7, with D unclear. This CDR3 region has 13 residues. V gave up 2 bases and J gave up 0 bases, with 6 bases separating them. The germline V gene encodes CDR1 SGHNT and CDR2 YYREEE (reference sequence). The CDR3 region is CASSFDHSYEQYF. DNA of the CDR3: TGTGCCAGCAGCTTTGATCACTCCTACGAGCAGTACTTC.

This clonotype was observed many times. The rearrangement links TRBV21-1 to TRBJ2-5; the table's D gene call, TRBD2, was not cross checked with the DNA. TRBV21-1 constitutes a pseudogene. The CDR3 is 19 residues long. The CDR3 DNA is TGTGCCAGCAGCAAAGCCTCTCCGGGGATTAGGGGGGCAGGAGAGACCCAGTACTTC. Residues: CASSKASPGIRGAGETQYF.

The V gene is TRBV2, the J gene TRBJ2-5; 7 nucleotides align to TRBD1. Losses at the gene ends were 5 bases for V and 4 bases for J; bases not matched to a gene: 7. The germline V gene encodes CDR1 SNHLY and CDR2 FYNNEI. The length of the CDR3 is 14 residues. CDR3 coding DNA: TGTGCCAGCAGTTTCAGACGACAGGGAGAGACCCAGTACTTC. This codes for CASSFRRQGETQYF.

This clonotype was recorded many times. DNA for the CDR3: TGTGCCAGCAGCTTAAGCCGGGACGTAGTACTCGAGCAGTACTTC. This encodes CASSLSRDVVLEQYF. The rearrangement joins TRBV13 to TRBJ2-7, with D perhaps TRBD1 or TRBD2 (5 bases each). V lost 2 bases and J lost 6, with 17 bases in between. The CDR3 is 15 residues long. Germline values: CDR1 PRHDT, CDR2 FYEKMQ (reference sequence).

The chain couples TRBV5-1 to TRBJ1-3, with no clear D. The V end lost 4 bases, the J end lost 0 bases, and 11 bases lay between the germline ends. This CDR3 comprises 15 residues. Germline V CDR1 and CDR2: SGHRS, YFSETQ. The CDR3 DNA reads as TGCGCCAGCAGCCCAACATCCGTCTCTGGAAACACCATATATTTT. Translating gives CASSPTSVSGNTIYF.

This chain links TRBV27 with TRBJ1-2; D is possibly TRBD1 (6 bases). Trimming stripped 6 bases from V and 7 bases from J, with 18 bases between. Germline CDR1 and CDR2: MNHEY and SMNVEV (reference sequence). This CDR3 comprises 14 residues. The CDR3 loop is CASSPGGGLSGYTF. The CDR3 coding sequence is TGTGCCAGCAGCCCAGGTGGGGGGCTGAGTGGCTACACCTTC.